The clone carrying this TCR beta chain was seen repeatedly, ten times or more. Its specificity is unknown. Each CDR3 protein gets one entry after TCRdb re-called the 5' RACE reads with MiXCR. Of a few hundred thousand distinct CDR3 sequences in the sample, 20% were seen once. The sample comes from a study of CD8 T cells in ankylosing spondylitis. Whole-study results and caveats: Reports of some motif variants in reactive arthritis synovial fluid and blood predate this one.

V lost 5 bases to trimming and J lost 9 bases; unmatched junction nucleotides: 3. The CDR3 runs to 13 residues. The sequenced sample was blood, either unsorted or a sorted T cell fraction (not recorded which). This sequence joins TRBV12-3 or TRBV12-4 and TRBJ2-1; 11 nucleotides agree with TRBD1. The receptor was isolated from a male donor with ankylosing spondylitis or in good health (not recorded which). The CDR3 DNA follows: TGTGCCAGCAGTGGACAGGGGGCGGCTGAGCAGTTCTTC. Its protein is CASSGQGAAEQFF.